This is a list of T cell receptor beta chains from one sample in a study of PD-1 blockade in mismatch repair-deficient tumors. Sequenced by immunoSEQ multiplex PCR; TCRdb stores in-frame clones only, minus some. The data show approximately 25,000 clones, with 83% seen just once and 20% held by the top ten. The input for sequencing was peripheral blood, taken 12 weeks after starting pembrolizumab. These receptors were taken from an adult with mismatch repair-deficient cancer. Both conserved end residues are trimmed from each CDR3. Clone size is stated in some rows and not others, as once, few, many or a class when expanded.

medium-sized | TRBJ2-2 | TRBV30 | AWSLLYARGADTGELF
. | TRBJ1-5 | TRBV7-3 | ASSLGTGGNQPQH
. | TRBJ1-1 | TRBV9 | ASSVGGQQNTEAF
. | TRBJ1-2 | TRBV9 | ASSVTGSYGYT
. | TRBJ1-1 | TRBV27 | ASSLGGTLSDTEAF
. | TRBJ2-6 | TRBV14 | ASSLRTSGRIHSSGANVLT
. | TRBJ2-3 | TRBV6-5 | ASSYNPQGLTQY
. | TRBJ1-1 | TRBV30 | AWSEAQGEAF
once | TRBJ1-2 | TRBV7-9 | ASSVGDSSIFYGYT
few | TRBJ2-7 | TRBV5-6 | ASSLAYRPLEQY
. | TRBJ2-6 | TRBV6-1 | ASSAGNNVLT
. | TRBJ2-3 | TRBV10-2 | ASSDRVYRDTQY
. | TRBJ2-1 | TRBV7-8 | ASSLPLIAGVGNEQF
. | TRBJ2-7 | TRBV6-1 | ASSPTGLAVYEQY
. | TRBJ2-7 | TRBV7-2 | ASSLAVQYEQY
. | TRBJ2-6 | TRBV6-1 | ASRTTGANVLT
. | TRBJ2-3 | TRBV5-6 | ASSLISGPDTQY
. | TRBJ1-4 | TRBV7-9 | ASSDPGAQDEKLF
. | TRBJ2-3 | TRBV9 | ASSVAPSARDTQY
. | TRBJ2-3 | TRBV7-9 | ASSPRGPDTQY
. | TRBJ2-1 | TRBV7-2 | ASRASSYNEQF
. | TRBJ2-7 | TRBV4-3 | ASSQVWGKTYEQY
. | TRBJ2-7 | TRBV25-1 | ASSEDRYEQY
medium-sized | TRBJ2-7 | TRBV4-2 | ASSQGTQGYEQY
. | TRBJ1-1 | TRBV5-1 | ASSFAVNTEAF
. | TRBJ2-7 | TRBV4-1 | ASSQEIEQEPY
. | TRBJ1-4 | TRBV6-1 | ASSEATGGNEKLF
. | TRBJ2-7 | TRBV28 | ASSFTSYEQY
. | TRBJ2-7 | TRBV28 | ASSLSPTGVDEQY
few | TRBJ1-2 | TRBV6-4 | ASSDSGHYGYT
. | TRBJ2-2 | TRBV18 | ASSLGSGELF
few | TRBJ1-5 | TRBV10-1 | ASSNQPQH
once | TRBJ2-3 | TRBV30 | AWGGGNADTQY